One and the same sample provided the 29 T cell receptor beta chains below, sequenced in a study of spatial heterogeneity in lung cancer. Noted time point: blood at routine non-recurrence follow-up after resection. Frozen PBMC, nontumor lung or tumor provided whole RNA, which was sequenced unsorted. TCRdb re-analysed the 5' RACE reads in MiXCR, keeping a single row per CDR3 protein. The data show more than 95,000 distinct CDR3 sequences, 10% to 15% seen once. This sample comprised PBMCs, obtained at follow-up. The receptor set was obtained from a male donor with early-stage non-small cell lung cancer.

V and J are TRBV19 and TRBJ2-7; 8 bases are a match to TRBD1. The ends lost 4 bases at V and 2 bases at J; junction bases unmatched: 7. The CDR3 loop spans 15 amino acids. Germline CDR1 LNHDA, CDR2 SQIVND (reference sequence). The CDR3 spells CASSTMDRVTYEQYF. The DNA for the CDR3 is TGTGCCAGTAGTACAATGGACAGGGTCACCTACGAGCAGTACTTC.

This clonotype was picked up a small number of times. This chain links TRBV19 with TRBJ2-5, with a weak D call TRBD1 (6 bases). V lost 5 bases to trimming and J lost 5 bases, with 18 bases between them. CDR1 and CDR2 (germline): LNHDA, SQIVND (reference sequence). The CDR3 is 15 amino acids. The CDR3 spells CASSQGLQGYETQYF. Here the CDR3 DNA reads TGTGCCAGTAGTCAAGGATTACAGGGCTATGAGACCCAGTACTTC. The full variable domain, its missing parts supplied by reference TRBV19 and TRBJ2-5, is DGGITQSPKYLFRKEGQNVTLSCEQNLNHDAMYWYRQDPGQGLRLIYYSQIVNDFQKGDIAEGYSVSREKKESFPLTVTSAQKNPTAFYLCASSQGLQGYETQYFGPGTRLLVL.

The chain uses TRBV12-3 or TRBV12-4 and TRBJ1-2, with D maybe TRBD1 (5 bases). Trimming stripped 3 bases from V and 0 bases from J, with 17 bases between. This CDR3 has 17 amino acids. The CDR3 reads CASSFYLGTLTNYGYTF. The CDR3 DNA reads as TGTGCCAGCAGTTTCTACCTCGGGACGCTAACTAACTATGGCTACACCTTC.

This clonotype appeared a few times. The CDR3: CASSQESRELFF. The CDR3, as DNA: TGTGCCAGCAGCCAAGAATCCAGAGAACTGTTTTTT. The J gene is TRBJ1-4, the V gene TRBV3-1; D remains ambiguous. The CDR3 has 12 residues. Between the trimmed V and J ends, which lost 0 bases and 12 bases, there was a span of 8 bases. Germline V CDR1 and CDR2: LGHDT, YNNKEL (reference sequence). Full variable domain (rest looked up from reference TRBV3-1 and TRBJ1-4): DTAVSQTPKYLVTQMGNDKSIKCEQNLGHDTMYWYKQDSKKFLKIMFSYNNKELIINETVPNRFSPKSPDKAHLNLHINSLELGDSAVYFCASSQESRELFFGSGTQLSVL.

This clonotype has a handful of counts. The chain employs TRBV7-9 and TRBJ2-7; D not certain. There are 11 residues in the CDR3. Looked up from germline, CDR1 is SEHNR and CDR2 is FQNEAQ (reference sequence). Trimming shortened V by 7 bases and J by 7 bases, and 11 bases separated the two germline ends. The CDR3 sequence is CASTLDGEQYF. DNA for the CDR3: TGTGCCAGCACCTTGGACGGAGAGCAGTACTTC.

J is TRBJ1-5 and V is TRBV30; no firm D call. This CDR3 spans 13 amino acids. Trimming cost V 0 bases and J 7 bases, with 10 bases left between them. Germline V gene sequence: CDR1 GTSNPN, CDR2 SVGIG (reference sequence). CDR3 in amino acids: CAWSVKGNQPQHF. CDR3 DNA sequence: TGTGCCTGGAGTGTCAAGGGAAACCAGCCCCAGCATTTT.

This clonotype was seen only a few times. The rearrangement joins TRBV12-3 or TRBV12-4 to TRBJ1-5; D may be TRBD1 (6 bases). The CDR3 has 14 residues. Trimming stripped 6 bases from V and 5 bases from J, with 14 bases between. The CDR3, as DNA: TGTGCCAGCAGGGAGAGGGACACATATCAGCCCCAGCATTTT. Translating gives CASRERDTYQPQHF.

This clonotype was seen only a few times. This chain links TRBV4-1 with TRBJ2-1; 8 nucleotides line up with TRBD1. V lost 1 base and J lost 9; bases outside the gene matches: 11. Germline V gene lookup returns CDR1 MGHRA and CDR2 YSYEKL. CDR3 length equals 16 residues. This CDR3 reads CASSQVPSQGVGEQFF. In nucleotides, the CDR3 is TGCGCCAGCAGCCAAGTTCCTTCACAGGGGGTTGGTGAGCAGTTCTTC.

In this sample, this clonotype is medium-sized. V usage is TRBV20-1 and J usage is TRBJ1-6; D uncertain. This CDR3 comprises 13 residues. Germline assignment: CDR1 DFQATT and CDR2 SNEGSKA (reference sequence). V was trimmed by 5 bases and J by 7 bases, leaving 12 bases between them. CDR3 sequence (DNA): TGCAGTGCTCAGACCACGACCAATTCACCCCTCCACTTT. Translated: CSAQTTTNSPLHF.

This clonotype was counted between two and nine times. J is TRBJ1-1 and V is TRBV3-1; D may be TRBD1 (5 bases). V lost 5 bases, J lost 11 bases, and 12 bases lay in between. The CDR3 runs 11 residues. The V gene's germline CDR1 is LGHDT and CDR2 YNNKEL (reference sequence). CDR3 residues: CASSSWGYAFF. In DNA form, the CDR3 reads TGTGCCAGCAGCTCCTGGGGCTACGCTTTCTTT.

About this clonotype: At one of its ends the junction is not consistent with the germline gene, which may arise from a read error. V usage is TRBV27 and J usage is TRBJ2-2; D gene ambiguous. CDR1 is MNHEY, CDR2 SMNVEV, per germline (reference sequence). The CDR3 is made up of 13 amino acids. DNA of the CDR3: TGTGCCAGCGGTTTATTTAGGGCCGGGGAGCTGTTTTTT. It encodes CASGLFRAGELFF.

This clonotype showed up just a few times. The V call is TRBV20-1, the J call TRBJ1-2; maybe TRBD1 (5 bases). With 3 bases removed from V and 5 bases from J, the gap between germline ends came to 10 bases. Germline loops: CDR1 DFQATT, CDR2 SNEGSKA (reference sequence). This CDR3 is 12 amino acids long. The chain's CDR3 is CSARGLTYGYTF. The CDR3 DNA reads TGCAGTGCTAGGGGACTTACGTATGGCTACACCTTC.

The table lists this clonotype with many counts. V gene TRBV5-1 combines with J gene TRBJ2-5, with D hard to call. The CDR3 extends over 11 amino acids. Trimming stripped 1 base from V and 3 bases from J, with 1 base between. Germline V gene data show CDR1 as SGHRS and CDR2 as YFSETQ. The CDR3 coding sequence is TGCGCCAGCAGCTTGAAAGAGACCCAGTACTTC. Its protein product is CASSLKETQYF. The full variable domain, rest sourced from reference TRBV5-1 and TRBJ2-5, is KAGVTQTPRYLIKTRGQQVTLSCSPISGHRSVSWYQQTPGQGLQFLFEYFSETQRNKGNFPGRFSGRQFSNSRSEMNVSTLELGDSALYLCASSLKETQYFGPGTRLLVL.

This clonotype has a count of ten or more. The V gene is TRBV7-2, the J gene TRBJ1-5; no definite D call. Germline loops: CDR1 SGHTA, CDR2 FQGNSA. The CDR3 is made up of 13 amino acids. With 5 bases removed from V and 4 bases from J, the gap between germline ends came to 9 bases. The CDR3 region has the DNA TGTGCCAGCAGCGGAGTCCCAAATCAGCCCCAGCATTTT. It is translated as CASSGVPNQPQHF.

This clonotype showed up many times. The CDR3 spells CASTWSSYNSPLHF. The CDR3 nucleotides are TGTGCCAGCACTTGGAGCTCCTATAATTCACCCCTCCACTTT. This chain uses TRBV6-2 or TRBV6-3 with TRBJ1-6; D is undetermined. Trimming took 7 bases from V and 0 from J, leaving 7 bases between them. The CDR3 contains 14 residues. Germline V gives CDR1 MNHEY, CDR2 SVGEGT.

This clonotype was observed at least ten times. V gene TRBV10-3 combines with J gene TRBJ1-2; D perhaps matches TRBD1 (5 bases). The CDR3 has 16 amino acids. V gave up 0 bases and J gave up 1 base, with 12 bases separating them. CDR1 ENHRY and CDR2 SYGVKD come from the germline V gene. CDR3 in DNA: TGTGCCATCAGTGAGTCGTGGACGGGGGATAACTATGGCTACACCTTC. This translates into CAISESWTGDNYGYTF.

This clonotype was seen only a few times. Here the CDR3 reads CASSPGALTDTQYF. The CDR3 DNA reads TGTGCCAGCAGCCCGGGGGCCCTCACAGATACGCAGTATTTT. This chain connects TRBV9 to TRBJ2-3; D may correspond to TRBD1 or TRBD2 (6 bases each). This CDR3 contains 14 residues. Trimming removed 4 bases at V and 2 bases at J, with 11 bases between. The germline V gene encodes CDR1 SGDLS and CDR2 YYNGEE.

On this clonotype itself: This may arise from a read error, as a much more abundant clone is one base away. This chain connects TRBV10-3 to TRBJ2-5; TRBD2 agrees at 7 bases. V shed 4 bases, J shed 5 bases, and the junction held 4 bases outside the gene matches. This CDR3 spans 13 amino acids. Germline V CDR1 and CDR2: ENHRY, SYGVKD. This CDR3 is CAISASGHETQYF. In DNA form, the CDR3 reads TGTGCCATCAGTGCTAGCGGCCATGAGACCCAGTACTTC.

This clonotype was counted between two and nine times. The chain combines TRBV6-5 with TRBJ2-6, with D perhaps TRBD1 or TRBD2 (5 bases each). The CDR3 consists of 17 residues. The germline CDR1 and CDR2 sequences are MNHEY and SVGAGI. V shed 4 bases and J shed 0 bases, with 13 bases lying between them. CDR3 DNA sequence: TGTGCCAGCAGTTTGGGAGACACAGGCTCTGGGGCCAACGTCCTGACTTTC. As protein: CASSLGDTGSGANVLTF.

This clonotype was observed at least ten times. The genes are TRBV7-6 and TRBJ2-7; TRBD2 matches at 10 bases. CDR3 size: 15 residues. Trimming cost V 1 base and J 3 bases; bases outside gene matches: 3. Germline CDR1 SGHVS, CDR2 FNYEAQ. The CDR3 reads CASSLVSGGVYEQYF. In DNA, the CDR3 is TGTGCCAGCAGCTTAGTCAGCGGGGGGGTCTACGAGCAGTACTTC.

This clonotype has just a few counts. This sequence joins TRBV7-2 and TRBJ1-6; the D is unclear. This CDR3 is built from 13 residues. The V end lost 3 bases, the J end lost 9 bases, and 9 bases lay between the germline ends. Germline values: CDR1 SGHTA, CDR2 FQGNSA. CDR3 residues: CASSLRQISPLHF. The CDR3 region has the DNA TGTGCCAGCAGCTTGAGACAAATTTCACCCCTCCACTTT.

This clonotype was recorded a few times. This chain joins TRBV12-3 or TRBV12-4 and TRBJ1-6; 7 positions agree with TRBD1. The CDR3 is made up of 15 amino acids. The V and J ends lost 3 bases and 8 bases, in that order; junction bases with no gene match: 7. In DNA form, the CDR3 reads TGTGCCAGCAGTTTGGGGACAGCCTTGTATTCACCCCTCCACTTT. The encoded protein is CASSLGTALYSPLHF.

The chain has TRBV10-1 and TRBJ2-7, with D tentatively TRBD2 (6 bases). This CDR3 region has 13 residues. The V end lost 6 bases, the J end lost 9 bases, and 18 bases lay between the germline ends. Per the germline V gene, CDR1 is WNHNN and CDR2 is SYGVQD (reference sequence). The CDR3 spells CASSFERGSSQYF. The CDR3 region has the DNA TGCGCCAGCAGCTTCGAACGGGGGTCGTCGCAGTACTTC.

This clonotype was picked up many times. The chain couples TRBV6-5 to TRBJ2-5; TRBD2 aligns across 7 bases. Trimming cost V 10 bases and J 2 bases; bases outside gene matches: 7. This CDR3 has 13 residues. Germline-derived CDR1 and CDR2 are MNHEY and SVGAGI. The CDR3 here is CATGGEGQETQYF. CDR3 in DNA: TGTGCCACGGGAGGTGAAGGGCAAGAGACCCAGTACTTC.

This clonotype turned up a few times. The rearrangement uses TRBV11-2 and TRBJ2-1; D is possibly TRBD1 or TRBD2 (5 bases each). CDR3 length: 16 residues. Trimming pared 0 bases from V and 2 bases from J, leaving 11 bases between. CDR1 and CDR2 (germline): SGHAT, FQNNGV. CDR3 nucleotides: TGTGCCAGCAGCTTAGATTGGGACGGAACCTACAATGAGCAGTTCTTC. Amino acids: CASSLDWDGTYNEQFF.

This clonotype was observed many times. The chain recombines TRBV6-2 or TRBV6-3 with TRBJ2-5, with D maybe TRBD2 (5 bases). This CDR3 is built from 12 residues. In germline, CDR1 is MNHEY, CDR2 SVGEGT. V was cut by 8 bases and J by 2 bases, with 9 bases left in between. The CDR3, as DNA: TGTGCCAGCGGAGCGGTTCAAGAGACCCAGTACTTC. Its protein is CASGAVQETQYF.

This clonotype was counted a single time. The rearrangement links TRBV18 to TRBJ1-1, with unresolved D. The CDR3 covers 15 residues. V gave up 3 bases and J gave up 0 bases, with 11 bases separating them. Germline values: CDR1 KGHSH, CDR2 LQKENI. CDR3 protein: CASSPPAVLNTEAFF. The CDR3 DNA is TGTGCCAGCTCACCCCCGGCAGTGTTGAACACTGAAGCTTTCTTT.

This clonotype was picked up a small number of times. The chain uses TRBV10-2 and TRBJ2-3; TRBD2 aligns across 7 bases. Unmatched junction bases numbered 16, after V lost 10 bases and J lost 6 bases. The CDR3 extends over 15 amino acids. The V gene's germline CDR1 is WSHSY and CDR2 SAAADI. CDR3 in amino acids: CATRSLAGSGDTQYF. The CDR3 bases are TGCGCCACCAGGTCGTTAGCGGGTAGCGGGGATACGCAGTATTTT.

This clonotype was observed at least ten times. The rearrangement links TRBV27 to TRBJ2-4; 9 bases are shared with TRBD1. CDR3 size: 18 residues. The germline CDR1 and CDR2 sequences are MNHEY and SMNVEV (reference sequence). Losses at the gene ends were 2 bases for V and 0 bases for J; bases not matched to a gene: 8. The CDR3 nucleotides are TGTGCCAGCAGTTTAAGCTACAGGGGGCATCTAGCCAAAAACATTCAGTACTTC. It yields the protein CASSLSYRGHLAKNIQYF.